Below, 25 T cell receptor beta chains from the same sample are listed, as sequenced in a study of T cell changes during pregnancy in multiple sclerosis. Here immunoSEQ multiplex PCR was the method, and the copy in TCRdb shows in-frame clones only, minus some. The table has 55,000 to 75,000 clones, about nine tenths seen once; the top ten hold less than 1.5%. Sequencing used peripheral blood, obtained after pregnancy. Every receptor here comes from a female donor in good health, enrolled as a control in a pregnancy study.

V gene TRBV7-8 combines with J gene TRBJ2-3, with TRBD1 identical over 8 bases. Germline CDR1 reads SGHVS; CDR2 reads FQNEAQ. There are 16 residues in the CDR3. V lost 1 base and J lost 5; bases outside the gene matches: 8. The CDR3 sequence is CASSLVRQGAEDTQYF. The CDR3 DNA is TGTGCCAGCAGCTTAGTACGGCAGGGGGCTGAAGATACGCAGTATTTT.

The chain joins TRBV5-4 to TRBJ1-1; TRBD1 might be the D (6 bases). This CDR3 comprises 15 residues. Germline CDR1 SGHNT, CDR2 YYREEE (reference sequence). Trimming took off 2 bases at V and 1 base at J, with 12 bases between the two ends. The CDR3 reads CASSLPTGANTEAFF. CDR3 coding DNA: TGTGCCAGCAGCTTACCGACAGGAGCGAACACTGAAGCTTTCTTT.

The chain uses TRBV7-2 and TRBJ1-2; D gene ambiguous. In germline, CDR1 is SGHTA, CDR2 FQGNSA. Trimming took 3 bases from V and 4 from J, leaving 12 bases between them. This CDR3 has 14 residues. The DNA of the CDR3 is TGTGCCAGCAGCTTCACCACAGACGCCTATGGCTACACCTTC. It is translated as CASSFTTDAYGYTF.

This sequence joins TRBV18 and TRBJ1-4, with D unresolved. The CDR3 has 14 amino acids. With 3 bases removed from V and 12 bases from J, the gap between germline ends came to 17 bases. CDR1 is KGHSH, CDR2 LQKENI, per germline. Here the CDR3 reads CASSPIPRAGQLFF. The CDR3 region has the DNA TGTGCCAGCTCACCGATCCCCCGCGCGGGCCAACTGTTTTTT. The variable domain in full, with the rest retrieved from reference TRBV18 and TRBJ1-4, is NAGVMQNPRHLVRRRGQEARLRCSPMKGHSHVYWYRQLPEEGLKFMVYLQKENIIDESGMPKERFSAEFPKEGPSILRIQQVVRGDSAAYFCASSPIPRAGQLFFGSGTQLSVL.

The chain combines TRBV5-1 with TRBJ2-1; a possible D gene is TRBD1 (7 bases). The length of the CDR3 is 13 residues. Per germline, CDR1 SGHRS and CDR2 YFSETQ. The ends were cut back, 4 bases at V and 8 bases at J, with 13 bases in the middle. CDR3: CASSSQGDYEQFF. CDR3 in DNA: TGCGCCAGCAGCAGCCAGGGGGACTATGAGCAGTTCTTC.

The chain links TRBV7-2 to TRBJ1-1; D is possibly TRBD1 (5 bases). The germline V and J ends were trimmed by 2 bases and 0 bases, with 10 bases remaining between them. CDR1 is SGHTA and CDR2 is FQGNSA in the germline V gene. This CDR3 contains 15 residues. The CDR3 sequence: CASSLLGGMNTEAFF. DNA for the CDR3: TGTGCCAGCAGCTTACTGGGGGGGATGAACACTGAAGCTTTCTTT.

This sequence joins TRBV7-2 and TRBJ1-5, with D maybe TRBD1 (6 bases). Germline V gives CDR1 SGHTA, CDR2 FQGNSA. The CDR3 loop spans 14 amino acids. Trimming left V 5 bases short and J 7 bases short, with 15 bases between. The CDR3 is CASSPRSGEQPQHF. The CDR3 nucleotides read TGTGCCAGCAGCCCCCGATCAGGGGAGCAGCCCCAGCATTTT.

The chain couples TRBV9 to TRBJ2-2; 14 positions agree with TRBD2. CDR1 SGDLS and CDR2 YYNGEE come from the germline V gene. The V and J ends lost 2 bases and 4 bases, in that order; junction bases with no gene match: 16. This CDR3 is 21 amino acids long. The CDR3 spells CASSVHPGGLAGGAGTGELFF. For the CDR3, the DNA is TGTGCCAGCAGCGTCCACCCGGGAGGACTAGCGGGGGGTGCTGGCACCGGGGAGCTGTTTTTT.

The DNA for the CDR3 is TGCGCCAGCAGCTCCCCGGACAGCCCCAGCACAGATACGCAGTATTTT. It codes for CASSSPDSPSTDTQYF. The V gene is TRBV5-1, the J gene TRBJ2-3, with D possibly being TRBD1 (6 bases). The CDR3 extends over 16 amino acids. V shed 3 bases and J shed 0 bases, with 14 bases lying between them. Germline V CDR1 and CDR2: SGHRS, YFSETQ.

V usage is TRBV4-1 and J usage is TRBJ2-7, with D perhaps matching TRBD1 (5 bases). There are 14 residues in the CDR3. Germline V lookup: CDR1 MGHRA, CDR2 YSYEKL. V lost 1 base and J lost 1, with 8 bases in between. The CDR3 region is CASSQVGASYEQYF. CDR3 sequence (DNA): TGCGCCAGCAGCCAAGTAGGGGCGTCCTACGAGCAGTACTTC.

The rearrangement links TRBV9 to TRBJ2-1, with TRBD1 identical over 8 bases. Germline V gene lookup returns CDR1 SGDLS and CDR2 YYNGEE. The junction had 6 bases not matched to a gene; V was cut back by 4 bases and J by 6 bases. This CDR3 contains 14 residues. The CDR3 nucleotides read TGTGCCAGCAGCCTCCCTGACAGGGGCAATGAGCAGTTCTTC. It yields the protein CASSLPDRGNEQFF.

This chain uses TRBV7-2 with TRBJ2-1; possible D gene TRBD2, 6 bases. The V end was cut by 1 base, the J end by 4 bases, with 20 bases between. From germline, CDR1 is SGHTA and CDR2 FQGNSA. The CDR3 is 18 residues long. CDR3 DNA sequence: TGTGCCAGCAGCTTAGTCGCTAGCCTACTAGGAGGGTACAATGAGCAGTTCTTC. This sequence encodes CASSLVASLLGGYNEQFF.

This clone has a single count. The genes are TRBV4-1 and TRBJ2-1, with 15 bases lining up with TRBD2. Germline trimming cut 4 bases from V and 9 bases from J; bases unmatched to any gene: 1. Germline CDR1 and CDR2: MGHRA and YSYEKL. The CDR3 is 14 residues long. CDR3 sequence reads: CASSRTSGGGEQFF. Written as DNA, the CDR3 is TGCGCCAGCAGCCGGACTAGCGGGGGGGGTGAGCAGTTCTTC.

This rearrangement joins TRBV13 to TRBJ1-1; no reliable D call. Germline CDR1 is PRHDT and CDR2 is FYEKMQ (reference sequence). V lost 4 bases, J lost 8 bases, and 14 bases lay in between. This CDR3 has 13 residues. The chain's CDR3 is CASSSSLVGEAFF. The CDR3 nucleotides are TGTGCCAGCAGCTCAAGCCTGGTCGGGGAAGCTTTCTTT.

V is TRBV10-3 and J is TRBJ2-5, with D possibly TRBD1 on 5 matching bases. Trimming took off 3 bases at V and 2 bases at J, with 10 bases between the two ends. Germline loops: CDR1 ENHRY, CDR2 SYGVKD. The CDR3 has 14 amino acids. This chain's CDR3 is CAISEGAVQETQYF. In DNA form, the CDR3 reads TGTGCCATCAGTGAAGGGGCAGTACAAGAGACCCAGTACTTC.

CDR3 nucleotide sequence: TGTGCCAGCAGTCCCCCATCGGTCAGGGGCGGCGGAAAACTGTTTTTT. As protein: CASSPPSVRGGGKLFF. The V call is TRBV5-6, the J call TRBJ1-4; D is possibly TRBD1 (6 bases). The CDR3 consists of 16 residues. With 5 bases removed from V and 10 bases from J, the gap between germline ends came to 24 bases. Germline-derived CDR1 and CDR2 are SGHDT and YYEEEE.

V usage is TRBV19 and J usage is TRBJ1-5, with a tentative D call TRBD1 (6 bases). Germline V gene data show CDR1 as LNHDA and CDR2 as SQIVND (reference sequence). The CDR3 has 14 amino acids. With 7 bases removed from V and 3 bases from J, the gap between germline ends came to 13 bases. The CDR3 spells CASTVRDTNQPQHF. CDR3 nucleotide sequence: TGTGCCAGTACGGTCCGGGACACCAATCAGCCCCAGCATTTT.

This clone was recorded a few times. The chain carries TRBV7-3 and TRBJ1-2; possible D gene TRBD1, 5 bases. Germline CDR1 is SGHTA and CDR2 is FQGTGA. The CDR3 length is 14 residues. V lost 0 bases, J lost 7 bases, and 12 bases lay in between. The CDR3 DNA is TGTGCCAGCAGCTTAACGCACCAGGGTGGTGGCTACACCTTC. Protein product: CASSLTHQGGGYTF. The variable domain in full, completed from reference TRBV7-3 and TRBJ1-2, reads GAGVSQTPSNKVTEKGKYVELRCDPISGHTALYWYRQSLGQGPEFLIYFQGTGAADDSGLPNDRFFAVRPEGSVSTLKIQRTERGDSAVYLCASSLTHQGGGYTFGSGTRLTVV.

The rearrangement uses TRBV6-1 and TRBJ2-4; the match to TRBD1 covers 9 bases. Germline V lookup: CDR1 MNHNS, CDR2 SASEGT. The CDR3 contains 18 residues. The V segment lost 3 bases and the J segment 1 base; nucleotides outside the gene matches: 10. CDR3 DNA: TGTGCCAGCAGTGACCTCCGGGACAGGGACGGGGCCAAAAACATTCAGTACTTC. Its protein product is CASSDLRDRDGAKNIQYF.

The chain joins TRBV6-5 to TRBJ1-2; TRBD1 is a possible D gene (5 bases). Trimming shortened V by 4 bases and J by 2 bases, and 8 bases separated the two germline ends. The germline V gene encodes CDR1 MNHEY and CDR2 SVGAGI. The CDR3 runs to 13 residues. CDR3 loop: CASSSRENYGYTF. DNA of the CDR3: TGTGCCAGCAGTTCCAGGGAAAACTATGGCTACACCTTC.

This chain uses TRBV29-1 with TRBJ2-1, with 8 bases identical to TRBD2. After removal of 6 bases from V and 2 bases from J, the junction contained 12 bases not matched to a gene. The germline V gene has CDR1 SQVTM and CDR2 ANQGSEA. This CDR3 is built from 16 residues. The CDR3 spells CSVPPGGGRAYNEQFF. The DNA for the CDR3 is TGCAGCGTCCCACCGGGGGGGGGAAGGGCCTACAATGAGCAGTTCTTC.

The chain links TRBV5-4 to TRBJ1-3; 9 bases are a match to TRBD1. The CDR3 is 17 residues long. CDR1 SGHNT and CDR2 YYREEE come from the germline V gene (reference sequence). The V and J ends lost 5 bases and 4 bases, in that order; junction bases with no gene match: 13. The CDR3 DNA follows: TGTGCCAGCAGTTCCCAAAAACAGGGGGCGCGAGGAAACACCATATATTTT. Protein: CASSSQKQGARGNTIYF.

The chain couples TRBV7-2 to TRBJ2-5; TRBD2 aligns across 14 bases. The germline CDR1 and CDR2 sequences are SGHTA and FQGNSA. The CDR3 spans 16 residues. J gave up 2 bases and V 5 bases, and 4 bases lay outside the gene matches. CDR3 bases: TGTGCCAGCAGCCGGACTAGCGGGGGGAGGCAAGAGACCCAGTACTTC. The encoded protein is CASSRTSGGRQETQYF.

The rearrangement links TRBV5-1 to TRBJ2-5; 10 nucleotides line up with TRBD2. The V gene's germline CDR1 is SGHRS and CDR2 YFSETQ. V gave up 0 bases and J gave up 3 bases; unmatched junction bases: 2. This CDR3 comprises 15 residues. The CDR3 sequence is CASSLGTSGKETQYF. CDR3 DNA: TGCGCCAGCAGCTTGGGGACTAGCGGAAAAGAGACCCAGTACTTC. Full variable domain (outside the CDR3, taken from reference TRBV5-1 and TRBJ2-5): KAGVTQTPRYLIKTRGQQVTLSCSPISGHRSVSWYQQTPGQGLQFLFEYFSETQRNKGNFPGRFSGRQFSNSRSEMNVSTLELGDSALYLCASSLGTSGKETQYFGPGTRLLVL.

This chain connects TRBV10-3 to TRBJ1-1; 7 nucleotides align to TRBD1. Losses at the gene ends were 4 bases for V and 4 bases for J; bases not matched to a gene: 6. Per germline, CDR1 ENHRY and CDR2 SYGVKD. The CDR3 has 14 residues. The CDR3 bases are TGTGCCATCAGTGCACAGGGGCAGGTCACTGAAGCTTTCTTT. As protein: CAISAQGQVTEAFF.